This TCR beta chain was found in a study of OX40 agonist ivuxolimab in advanced cancers. Background on the study: Two patients with cutaneous melanoma and one with hepatocellular carcinoma, three in total, showed partial responses. Findings and limits, study-wide: In CD8+ T cells, expanded clones were on average more numerous than in CD4+.

Comments on this clone: Its antigen remains unidentified.

This CDR3 is built from 11 residues. Germline V lookup: CDR1 SGHRS, CDR2 YFSETQ. V was cut by 0 bases and J by 9 bases, with 4 bases left in between. Libraries were prepared by immunoSEQ multiplex PCR; TCRdb keeps only in-frame clonotypes and omits some of them. The table lists just under 9,000 clones, around 89% of them singletons. The specimen was CD4+ or CD8+ T cells sorted from blood, collected in a trial of the OX40 agonist ivuxolimab. The clonotype originates from an adult with an advanced solid tumor such as melanoma, head and neck, liver or kidney cancer. This chain uses TRBV5-1 with TRBJ2-1; D is undetermined. CDR3 loop: CASSLGFEQFF. The CDR3 coding sequence is TGCGCCAGCAGCTTGGGGTTTGAGCAGTTCTTC.